This TCR beta chain derives from a study of T-cell memory formation after mild COVID-19. Study-wide background: Largely, the TCR clusters proved donor specific.

A remark on this clonotype: What it binds is unknown. Relative to the germline gene, one junction end is altered; a read error may explain this.

Study observations and caveats: Whether day 37 second-wave clones are SARS-CoV-2-specific was not confirmed. The main location of contracting CD4+ clones was CM and EM, and that of contracting CD8+ clones was EMRA. From day 15 to 85, contracting clones were balanced between CD4 and CD8, whereas later expanders leaned toward CD4+.

Germline V gene lookup returns CDR1 DFQATT and CDR2 SNEGSKA (reference sequence). The CDR3 loop spans 15 amino acids. TCRdb re-called the 5' RACE reads through MiXCR, storing one row per CDR3 protein. The data hold more than 250,000 distinct CDR3 sequences, with over 15% observed a single time. The chain uses TRBV20-1 and TRBJ1-1; D is unresolved. The TCR originated in a man aged 18 to 35 who had mild COVID-19 (a few samples of this study predate the infection). Cell type and time point are not known. The sample consisted of PBMCs or a T cell subset sorted from them (not recorded which). This chain's CDR3 is CSARDRSSLNTEAFF. CDR3 coding DNA: TGCAGTGCCAGAGATAGATCCAGCCTTAACACTGAAGCTTTCTTT.